The rows below give T cell receptor beta chains drawn from one sample of a study of monozygotic twins with inflammatory bowel disease. For each CDR3 protein, TCRdb gives one entry from its re-call of the 5' RACE reads, without DNA. The clone table shows more than 350,000 distinct CDR3 sequences, with the ten largest holding around 2.4%. Material for sequencing was blood. The origin of the receptors is a human donor with ulcerative colitis or Crohn's disease, or a healthy co-twin of an affected twin (not recorded which). Both conserved end residues are part of each CDR3.

j_gene | v_gene | CDR3aa
TRBJ2-3 | TRBV7-2 | CASSLNPTTDTQYF
TRBJ2-3 | TRBV7-2 | CASSPDEYTDTQYF
TRBJ2-1 | TRBV20-1 | CSAPGPSPQFF
TRBJ2-3 | TRBV5-1 | CASSPGTPTTDTQYF
TRBJ2-7 | TRBV5-1 | CASRSEIGGYEQYF
TRBJ1-1 | TRBV5-1 | CASSLGQFPLDTEAFF
TRBJ2-1 | TRBV7-2 | CASSFPRSGVNNEQFF
TRBJ2-1 | TRBV7-2 | CASSLDGKAHNEQFF
TRBJ1-1 | TRBV7-3 | CASSQGGDRNTEAFF
TRBJ2-7 | TRBV10-3 | CAISGSGDEQYF
TRBJ1-2 | TRBV20-1 | CSARPGQGELYGYTF
TRBJ1-1 | TRBV7-2 | CASSPWEANTEAFF
TRBJ2-3 | TRBV10-3 | CAISSLAGGPSTDTQYF
TRBJ2-5 | TRBV11-2 | CASKSVAEKETQYF
TRBJ1-5 | TRBV20-1 | CSASGGQQPQHF
TRBJ2-2 | TRBV6-5 | CASSYLETSGAGELFF
TRBJ1-5 | TRBV24-1 | CATGTGTNQPQHF
TRBJ1-3 | TRBV20-1 | CSARDPPGPSSGNTIYF
TRBJ1-2 | TRBV18 | CASSPGSANYGYTF
TRBJ2-1 | TRBV15 | CATSRAGGTAYNEQFF
TRBJ2-3 | TRBV12-3/TRBV12-4 | CASTLGFMGSDTQYF
TRBJ1-6 | TRBV30 | CAWRPRGVGDSPLHF
TRBJ2-1 | TRBV7-2 | CASSLTRLNEQFF